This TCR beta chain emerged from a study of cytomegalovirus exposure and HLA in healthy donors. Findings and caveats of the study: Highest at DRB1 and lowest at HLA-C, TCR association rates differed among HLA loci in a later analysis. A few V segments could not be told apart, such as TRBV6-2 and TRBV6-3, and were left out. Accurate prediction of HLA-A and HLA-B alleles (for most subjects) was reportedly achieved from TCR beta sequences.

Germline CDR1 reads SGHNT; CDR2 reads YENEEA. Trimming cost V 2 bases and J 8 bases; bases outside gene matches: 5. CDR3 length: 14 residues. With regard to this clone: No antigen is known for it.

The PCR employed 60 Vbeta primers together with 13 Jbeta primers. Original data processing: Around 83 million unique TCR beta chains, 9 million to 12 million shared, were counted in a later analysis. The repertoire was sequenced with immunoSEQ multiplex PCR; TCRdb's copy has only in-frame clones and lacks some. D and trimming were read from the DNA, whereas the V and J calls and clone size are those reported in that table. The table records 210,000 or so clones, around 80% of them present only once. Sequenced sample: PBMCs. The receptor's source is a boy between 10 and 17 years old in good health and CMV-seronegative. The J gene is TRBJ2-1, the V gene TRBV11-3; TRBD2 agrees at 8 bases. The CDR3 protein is CASSLTGGIYEQFF. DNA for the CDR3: TGTGCCAGCAGCTTAACGGGAGGGATATATGAGCAGTTCTTC. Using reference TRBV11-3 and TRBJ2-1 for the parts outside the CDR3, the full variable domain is EAGVVQSPRYKIIEKKQPVAFWCNPISGHNTLYWYLQNLGQGPELLIRYENEEAVDDSQLPKDRFSAERLKGVDSTLKIQPAELGDSAVYLCASSLTGGIYEQFFGPGTRLTVL.